This passage covers 21 T cell receptor beta chains from one sample sequenced in a study of blood T cell repertoires in COVID-19 (dated by TCRdb to about 2020). Receptor amplification or capture employed the immunoSEQ multiplex PCR assay. What TCRdb holds here is the immuneACCESS table cut down to in-frame rearrangements. Part of the clones is not present; checked against another copy, under half of the missing clones reflect an unresolved V gene, and the others are unexplained. Across this sample there are 250,000 or so clones, with about 82% seen only once. The ten largest clones add up to 10% to 15% of the sample. Sequenced: peripheral blood. The receptors come from a man at least 80 years old with acute or convalescent COVID-19.

The V call is TRBV19, the J call TRBJ1-5; D ambiguous. CDR1 and CDR2 (germline): LNHDA, SQIVND (reference sequence). The CDR3 has 16 residues. Trimming removed 0 bases at V and 3 bases at J, with 12 bases between. CDR3 loop: CASSIEGGGTNQPQHF. CDR3 in DNA: TGTGCCAGTAGTATAGAGGGTGGAGGCACCAATCAGCCCCAGCATTTT. The full variable domain, with the rest looked up from reference TRBV19 and TRBJ1-5, is DGGITQSPKYLFRKEGQNVTLSCEQNLNHDAMYWYRQDPGQGLRLIYYSQIVNDFQKGDIAEGYSVSREKKESFPLTVTSAQKNPTAFYLCASSIEGGGTNQPQHFGDGTRLSIL.

The chain couples TRBV28 to TRBJ1-6, with a weak D call TRBD1 (5 bases). CDR1 and CDR2 from the germline V gene are MDHEN and SYDVKM. The CDR3 spans 15 residues. The V gene lost 5 bases and the J gene lost 4 bases, with 12 bases spanning the gap. CDR3 DNA sequence: TGTGCCAGCAGTGCGTCGGGGGGTTATAATTCACCCCTCCACTTT. Translation gives CASSASGGYNSPLHF.

The V call is TRBV6-2 or TRBV6-3, the J call TRBJ1-6; 10 bases align to TRBD1. The trim removed 3 bases at V and 7 bases at J, leaving 6 bases unmatched. CDR1 is MNHEY, CDR2 SVGEGT, per germline. The CDR3 runs 16 residues. The CDR3 nucleotides are TGTGCCAGCAGTTATACCCCGGGACAGGGGAATTCACCCCTCCACTTT. Translated: CASSYTPGQGNSPLHF.

V is TRBV4-3 and J is TRBJ2-1; D is possibly TRBD2 (6 bases). The ends were cut back, 8 bases at V and 4 bases at J, with 6 bases in the middle. The CDR3 sequence is 11 residues long. The germline gives CDR1 LGHNA, CDR2 YSLEER. The CDR3 DNA reads as TGCGCCAGCGGGACTTACAATGAGCAGTTCTTC. It encodes CASGTYNEQFF.

This chain links TRBV12-3 or TRBV12-4 with TRBJ2-7; 9 bases match TRBD2. CDR3 length: 13 residues. V dropped 5 bases and J dropped 6; count of bases not matched to a gene: 5. CDR3 nucleotide sequence: TGTGCCAGCAGTGACGATAGCGGGAGCGAGCAGTACTTC. It encodes CASSDDSGSEQYF.

A few counts support this clone. The same CDR3 also results from other DNA sequences found in this sample. J is TRBJ2-7 and V is TRBV3-1 (or the pseudogene TRBV3-2), with D tentatively TRBD2 (5 bases). Trimming stripped 4 bases from V and 7 bases from J, with 8 bases between. The CDR3 has 11 amino acids. Looked up from germline, CDR1 is LGHDT and CDR2 is YNNKEL (reference sequence). The CDR3: CASSRTGEQYF. The CDR3 coding sequence is TGTGCCAGCAGCCGGACGGGGGAGCAGTACTTC.

This clone was recorded only once. Here the CDR3 DNA reads TGTGCCAGCAGTTCCTGGGGGCAAGAAGATACGCAGTATTTT. It translates to CASSSWGQEDTQYF. The chain is built from TRBV6-5 and TRBJ2-3, with D tentatively TRBD1 (6 bases). V dropped 4 bases and J dropped 5 bases, with 13 bases sitting between them. The CDR3 has 14 residues. Germline CDR1 MNHEY, CDR2 SVGAGI.

The chain uses TRBV18 and TRBJ1-2, with 7 nucleotides matching TRBD1. This CDR3 has 15 residues. The germline V gene encodes CDR1 KGHSH and CDR2 LQKENI. V shed 0 bases and J 4 bases; nucleotides not matched to a gene: 5. The chain's CDR3 is CASSPPGGQIYGYTF. Written as DNA, the CDR3 is TGTGCCAGCTCACCACCGGGGGGACAGATCTATGGCTACACCTTC.

The rearrangement links TRBV6-6 to TRBJ1-2, with D possibly TRBD1 on 6 matching bases. Per the germline V gene, CDR1 is MNHNY and CDR2 is SVGAGI (reference sequence). Trimming left V 6 bases short and J 8 bases short, with 16 bases between. The CDR3 has 13 amino acids. In nucleotides, the CDR3 is TGTGCCAGCAGCACAAGGACAGTCGGAGGCTACACCTTC. It specifies CASSTRTVGGYTF.

The V gene is TRBV19, the J gene TRBJ1-2; 10 nucleotides align to TRBD1. This CDR3 region has 15 residues. Germline V lookup: CDR1 LNHDA, CDR2 SQIVND (reference sequence). Trimming took 6 bases from V and 2 from J; bases not matched to a gene: 6. CDR3 coding DNA: TGTGCCAGTAGAACTCCGGGACAGGGGAACTATGGCTACACCTTC. As protein: CASRTPGQGNYGYTF.

The CDR3 DNA is TGCGCCAGCAGCCTCGGGACAGGGCCCCAAGAGACCCAGTACTTC. This encodes CASSLGTGPQETQYF. The chain has TRBV5-1 and TRBJ2-5; TRBD1 agrees at 9 bases. The length of the CDR3 is 15 residues. J was trimmed by 1 base and V by 4 bases; bases with no gene match: 5. The germline V gene encodes CDR1 SGHRS and CDR2 YFSETQ. Full variable domain (remainder filled in from reference TRBV5-1 and TRBJ2-5): KAGVTQTPRYLIKTRGQQVTLSCSPISGHRSVSWYQQTPGQGLQFLFEYFSETQRNKGNFPGRFSGRQFSNSRSEMNVSTLELGDSALYLCASSLGTGPQETQYFGPGTRLLVL.

The V call is TRBV6-5, the J call TRBJ2-7, with 9 bases that match TRBD1. This CDR3 is 16 amino acids long. Germline V gene sequence: CDR1 MNHEY, CDR2 SVGAGI. V was pared by 0 bases and J by 0 bases, with 3 bases of the junction left unmatched. CDR3: CASSYSGTGTSYEQYF. In DNA form, the CDR3 reads TGTGCCAGCAGTTACTCCGGGACAGGGACCTCCTACGAGCAGTACTTC.

CDR3 residues: CASRRTGANVLTF. Here the CDR3 DNA reads TGTGCCAGCAGGAGAACTGGGGCCAACGTCCTGACTTTC. The chain uses TRBV27 and TRBJ2-6, with unresolved D. The CDR3 runs 13 residues. Trimming pared 6 bases from V and 2 bases from J, leaving 5 bases between. Germline V gives CDR1 MNHEY, CDR2 SMNVEV (reference sequence). The full variable domain, rest sourced from reference TRBV27 and TRBJ2-6, is EAQVTQNPRYLITVTGKKLTVTCSQNMNHEYMSWYRQDPGLGLRQIYYSMNVEVTDKGDVPEGYKVSRKEKRNFPLILESPSPNQTSLYFCASRRTGANVLTFGAGSRLTVL.

This sequence joins TRBV28 and TRBJ1-1; tentatively, D is TRBD1 (5 bases). Germline CDR1 and CDR2: MDHEN and SYDVKM. The CDR3 is 14 amino acids. Between the trimmed V and J ends, which lost 6 bases and 1 base, there was a span of 12 bases. The CDR3 region is CASRMTGANTEAFF. The CDR3 DNA sequence: TGTGCCAGCAGAATGACTGGGGCGAACACTGAAGCTTTCTTT.

The chain links TRBV5-1 to TRBJ2-7; TRBD1 matches at 7 bases. Germline V gene lookup returns CDR1 SGHRS and CDR2 YFSETQ. V shed 2 bases, J shed 5 bases, and the junction held 10 bases outside the gene matches. CDR3 length: 15 amino acids. The CDR3 spells CASSFQTGSRDEQYF. CDR3 nucleotide sequence: TGCGCCAGCAGCTTCCAGACAGGGTCTAGGGACGAGCAGTACTTC.

The chain recombines TRBV5-1 with TRBJ1-1; possibly TRBD1 for D (5 bases). Trimming left V 2 bases short and J 1 base short, with 12 bases between. The CDR3 sequence is 15 residues long. Germline CDR1 is SGHRS and CDR2 is YFSETQ. The CDR3 spells CASSLGAGRNTEAFF. CDR3 coding DNA: TGCGCCAGCAGCTTAGGGGCAGGCCGGAACACTGAAGCTTTCTTT.

The chain carries TRBV6-5 and TRBJ1-6, with D maybe TRBD1 (6 bases). CDR3 length: 14 amino acids. V was shortened by 7 bases and J by 5 bases, with 12 bases between the two germline ends. Per germline, CDR1 MNHEY and CDR2 SVGAGI. The CDR3 nucleotides are TGTGCCAGCAAGCAGGGGACGGATAATTCACCCCTCCACTTT. As protein: CASKQGTDNSPLHF.

The rearrangement uses TRBV18 and TRBJ2-7; D gene uncertain. CDR3 size: 13 residues. Germline CDR1 is KGHSH and CDR2 is LQKENI. V lost 3 bases and J 5 bases, leaving 11 bases between the germline ends. As DNA, the CDR3 is TGTGCCAGCTCACCTGGCGGCCCCCACGAGCAGTACTTC. Translation gives CASSPGGPHEQYF.

The rearrangement links TRBV25-1 to TRBJ1-1; D not certain. V lost 1 base and J lost 0, with 9 bases in between. Germline values: CDR1 MGHDK, CDR2 SYGVNS. This CDR3 has 15 residues. CDR3 region: CASSEWEGMNTEAFF. CDR3 bases: TGTGCCAGCAGTGAATGGGAGGGCATGAACACTGAAGCTTTCTTT. Together with reference TRBV25-1 and TRBJ1-1, the CDR3 gives the full variable domain: EADIYQTPRYLVIGTGKKITLECSQTMGHDKMYWYQQDPGMELHLIHYSYGVNSTEKGDLSSESTVSRIRTEHFPLTLESARPSHTSQYLCASSEWEGMNTEAFFGQGTRLTVV.

In its sample, this clone was seen once. The chain uses TRBV7-6 and TRBJ2-7; 9 bases match TRBD1. The germline gives CDR1 SGHVS, CDR2 FNYEAQ. V lost 1 base and J lost 4; bases outside the gene matches: 11. The CDR3 consists of 17 residues. The CDR3 spells CASSLGLSGQGTYEQYF. The CDR3, as DNA: TGTGCCAGCAGCTTAGGCCTCTCGGGACAGGGCACGTACGAGCAGTACTTC.

This clone was detected once. V and J are TRBV15 and TRBJ2-7; 7 bases agree with TRBD2. V lost 1 base to trimming and J lost 2 bases; unmatched junction nucleotides: 5. The CDR3 covers 15 residues. Germline CDR1 LNHNV, CDR2 YYDKDF (reference sequence). CDR3 nucleotides: TGTGCCACCAGCAGAGGTGGACTAGAGCCCTACGAGCAGTACTTC. It is translated as CATSRGGLEPYEQYF.